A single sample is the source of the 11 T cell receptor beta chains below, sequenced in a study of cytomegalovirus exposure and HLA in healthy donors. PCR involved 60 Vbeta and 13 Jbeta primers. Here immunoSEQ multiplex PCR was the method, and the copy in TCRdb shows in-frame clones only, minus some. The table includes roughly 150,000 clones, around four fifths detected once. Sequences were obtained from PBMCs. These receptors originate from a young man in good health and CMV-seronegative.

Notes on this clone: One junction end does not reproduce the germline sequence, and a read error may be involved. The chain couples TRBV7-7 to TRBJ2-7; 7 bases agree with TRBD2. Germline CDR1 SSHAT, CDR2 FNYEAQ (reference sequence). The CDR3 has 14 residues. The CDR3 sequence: CASSPGEGTYEQYF. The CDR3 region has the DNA TGTGCTAGCAGCCCCGGGGAGGGGACTTACGAGCAGTACTTC.

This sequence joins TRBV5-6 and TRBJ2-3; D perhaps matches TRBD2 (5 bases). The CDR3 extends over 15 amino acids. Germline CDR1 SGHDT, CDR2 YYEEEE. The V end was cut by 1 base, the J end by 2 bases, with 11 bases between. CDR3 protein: CASSLLGDDTDTQYF. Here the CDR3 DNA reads TGTGCCAGCAGCTTGTTGGGAGATGACACAGATACGCAGTATTTT.

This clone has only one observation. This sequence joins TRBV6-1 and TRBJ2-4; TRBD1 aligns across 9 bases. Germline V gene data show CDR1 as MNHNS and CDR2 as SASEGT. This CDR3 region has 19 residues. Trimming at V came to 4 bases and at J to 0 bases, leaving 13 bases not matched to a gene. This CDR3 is CASSARSNRDRVAKNIQYF. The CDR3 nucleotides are TGTGCCAGCAGTGCTCGTTCCAACCGGGACAGGGTAGCCAAAAACATTCAGTACTTC.

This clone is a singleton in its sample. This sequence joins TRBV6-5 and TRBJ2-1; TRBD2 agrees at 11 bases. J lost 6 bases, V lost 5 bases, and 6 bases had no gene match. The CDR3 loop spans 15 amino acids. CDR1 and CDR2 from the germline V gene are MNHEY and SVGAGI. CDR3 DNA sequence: TGTGCCAGCAGTCCAAGACTAGCGGGATTCAATGAGCAGTTCTTC. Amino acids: CASSPRLAGFNEQFF.

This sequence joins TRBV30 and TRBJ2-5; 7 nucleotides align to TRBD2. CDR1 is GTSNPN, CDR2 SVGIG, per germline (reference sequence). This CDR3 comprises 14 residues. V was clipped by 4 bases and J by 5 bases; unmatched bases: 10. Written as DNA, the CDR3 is TGTGCCTGGACCCTACTGGGGGAGGGCGAGACCCAGTACTTC. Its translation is CAWTLLGEGETQYF. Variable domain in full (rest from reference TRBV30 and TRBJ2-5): SQTIHQWPATLVQPVGSPLSLECTVEGTSNPNLYWYRQAAGRGLQLLFYSVGIGQISSEVPQNLSASRPQDRQFILSSKKLLLSDSGFYLCAWTLLGEGETQYFGPGTRLLVL.

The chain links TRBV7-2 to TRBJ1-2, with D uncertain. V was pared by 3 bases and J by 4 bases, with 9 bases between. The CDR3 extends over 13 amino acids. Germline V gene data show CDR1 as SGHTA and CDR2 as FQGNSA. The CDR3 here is CASSLSASYGYTF. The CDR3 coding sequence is TGTGCCAGCAGCTTGTCCGCCAGCTATGGCTACACCTTC. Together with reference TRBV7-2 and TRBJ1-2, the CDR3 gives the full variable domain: GAGVSQSPSNKVTEKGKDVELRCDPISGHTALYWYRQSLGQGLEFLIYFQGNSAPDKSGLPSDRFSAERTGGSVSTLTIQRTQQEDSAVYLCASSLSASYGYTFGSGTRLTVV.

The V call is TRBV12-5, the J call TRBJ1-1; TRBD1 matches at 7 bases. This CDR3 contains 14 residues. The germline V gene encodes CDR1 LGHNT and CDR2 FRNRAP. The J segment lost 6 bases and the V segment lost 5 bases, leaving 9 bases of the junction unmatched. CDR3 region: CASGLSFDRAEAFF. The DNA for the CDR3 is TGTGCTAGTGGTCTATCCTTCGACAGGGCTGAAGCTTTCTTT.

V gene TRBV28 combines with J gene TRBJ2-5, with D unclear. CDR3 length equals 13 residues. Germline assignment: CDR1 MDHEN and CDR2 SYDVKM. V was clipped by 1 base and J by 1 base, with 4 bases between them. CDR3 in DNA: TGTGCCAGCAGTTTATTCATCCAAGAGACCCAGTACTTC. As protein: CASSLFIQETQYF.

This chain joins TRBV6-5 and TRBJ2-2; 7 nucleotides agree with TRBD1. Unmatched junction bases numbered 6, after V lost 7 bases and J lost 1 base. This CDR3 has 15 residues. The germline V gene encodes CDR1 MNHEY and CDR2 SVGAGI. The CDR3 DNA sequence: TGTGCCAGCAAACCACAGGGGCAGAACACCGGGGAGCTGTTTTTT. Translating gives CASKPQGQNTGELFF.

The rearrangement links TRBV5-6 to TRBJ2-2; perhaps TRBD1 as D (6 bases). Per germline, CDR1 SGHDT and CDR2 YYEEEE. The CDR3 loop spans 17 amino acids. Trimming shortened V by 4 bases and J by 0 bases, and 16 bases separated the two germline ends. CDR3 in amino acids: CASSDYTGTTNTGELFF. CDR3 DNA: TGTGCCAGCAGCGATTATACCGGGACAACGAACACCGGGGAGCTGTTTTTT. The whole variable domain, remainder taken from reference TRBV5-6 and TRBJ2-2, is DAGVTQSPTHLIKTRGQQVTLRCSPKSGHDTVSWYQQALGQGPQFIFQYYEEEERQRGNFPDRFSGHQFPNYSSELNVNALLLGDSALYLCASSDYTGTTNTGELFFGEGSRLTVL.

The CDR3 spells CASSVGQTIIYNEQFF. The CDR3 region has the DNA TGTGCCAGCAGCGTAGGACAGACCATTATCTACAATGAGCAGTTCTTC. The genes are TRBV9 and TRBJ2-1; tentative D call: TRBD1 (5 bases). The ends were cut back, 0 bases at V and 3 bases at J, with 13 bases in the middle. The germline V gene has CDR1 SGDLS and CDR2 YYNGEE. The CDR3 consists of 16 residues.